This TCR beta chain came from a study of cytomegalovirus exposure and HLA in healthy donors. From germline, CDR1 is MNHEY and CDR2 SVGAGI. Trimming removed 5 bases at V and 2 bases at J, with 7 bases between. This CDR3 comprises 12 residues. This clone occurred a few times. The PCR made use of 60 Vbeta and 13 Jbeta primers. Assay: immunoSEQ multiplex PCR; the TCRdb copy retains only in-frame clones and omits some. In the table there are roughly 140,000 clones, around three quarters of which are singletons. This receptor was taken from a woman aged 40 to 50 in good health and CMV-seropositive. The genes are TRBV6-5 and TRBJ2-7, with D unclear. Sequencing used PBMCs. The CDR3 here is CASSPYPYEQYF. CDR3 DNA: TGTGCCAGCAGTCCGTATCCCTACGAGCAGTACTTC.